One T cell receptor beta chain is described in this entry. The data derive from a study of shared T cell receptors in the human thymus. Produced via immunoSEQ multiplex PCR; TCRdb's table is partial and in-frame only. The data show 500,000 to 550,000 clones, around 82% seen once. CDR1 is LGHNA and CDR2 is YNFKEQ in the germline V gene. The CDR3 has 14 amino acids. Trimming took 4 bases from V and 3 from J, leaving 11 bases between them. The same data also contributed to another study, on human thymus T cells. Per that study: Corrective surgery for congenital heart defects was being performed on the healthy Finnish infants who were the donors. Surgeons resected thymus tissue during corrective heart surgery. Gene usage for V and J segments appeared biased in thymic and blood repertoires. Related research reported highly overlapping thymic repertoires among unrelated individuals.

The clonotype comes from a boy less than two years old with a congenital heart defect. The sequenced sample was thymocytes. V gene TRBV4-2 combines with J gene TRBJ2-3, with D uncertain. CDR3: CASSPSPVTDTQYF. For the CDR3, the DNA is TGTGCCAGCAGCCCAAGCCCGGTAACAGATACGCAGTATTTT.